The clone carrying this T cell receptor beta chain occurred once. Its matching antigen is unknown. The table came from immunoSEQ multiplex PCR; TCRdb's copy has only in-frame clones and leaves some out. Seen here are about 680,000 clones, 70% to 90% observed once, and the top ten hold 1.5%. This entry belongs to a study of Ad26.COV2.S vaccination and SARS-CoV-2 variants. Study-wide context: Dosing was one shot or two shots 56 days apart.

The treatment is: about 20 received Ad26.COV2.S at low or high dose, single or two shots; several received placebo; per-sample allocation not given. Sampling happened 63 days after the first vaccine or placebo injection. Broader study findings: Substantial response breadth was reportedly seen for spike-specific CD8+ and CD4+ T cells after vaccination.

The specimen was peripheral blood, collected in a trial of Ad26.COV2.S vaccine versus placebo. The clonotype comes from a person aged 18-65 years who received the Ad26.COV2.S COVID-19 vaccine or a placebo.

CDR3 DNA: TGTGCCAGCAGCCCACGGACGGGTAATGAAAAACTGTTTTTT. As protein: CASSPRTGNEKLFF. The gene calls are TRBV7-9 and TRBJ1-4; no firm D call. From germline, CDR1 is SEHNR and CDR2 FQNEAQ (reference sequence). Trimming removed 5 bases at V and 4 bases at J, with 11 bases between. This CDR3 contains 14 residues.